The 20 T cell receptor beta chains below all came from one sample that was sequenced in a study of cytomegalovirus exposure and HLA in healthy donors. Use of 60 Vbeta and 13 Jbeta primers characterized the PCR. The table came from immunoSEQ multiplex PCR; TCRdb's copy has only in-frame clones and leaves some out. The sample holds some 270,000 clones, 75% to 90% seen once. The source material was PBMCs. These receptors were taken from a girl aged 2 to 9 in good health and CMV-seronegative.

This chain connects TRBV12-5 to TRBJ2-1, with TRBD2 identical over 10 bases. The germline V gene has CDR1 LGHNT and CDR2 FRNRAP. This CDR3 has 14 residues. J lost 4 bases, V lost 3 bases, and 0 bases had no gene match. The CDR3 bases are TGTGCTAGTGGTTTAGCGGGAGGGTACAATGAGCAGTTCTTC. Its translation: CASGLAGGYNEQFF. Combining the CDR3 with reference TRBV12-5 and TRBJ2-1 gives the whole variable domain DARVTQTPRHKVTEMGQEVTMRCQPILGHNTVFWYRQTMMQGLELLAYFRNRAPLDDSGMPKDRFSAEMPDATLATLKIQPSEPRDSAVYFCASGLAGGYNEQFFGPGTRLTVL.

This rearrangement joins TRBV7-2 to TRBJ2-1; TRBD2 aligns across 8 bases. The CDR3 length is 16 residues. With V trimmed by 5 bases and J by 6 bases, 12 bases remained unmatched. The V gene's germline CDR1 is SGHTA and CDR2 FQGNSA. This CDR3 reads CASSTWRTGGSNEQFF. As DNA, the CDR3 is TGTGCCAGCAGCACCTGGCGAACGGGAGGGAGCAATGAGCAGTTCTTC.

This clone showed up just a few times. The chain links TRBV7-2 to TRBJ2-1, with D possibly matching TRBD2 (5 bases). V was cut by 4 bases and J by 0 bases, with 10 bases left in between. Germline lookup yields CDR1 SGHTA and CDR2 FQGNSA. This CDR3 is built from 15 residues. CDR3 protein: CASSSAVSSYNEQFF. CDR3 nucleotide sequence: TGTGCCAGCAGCTCAGCGGTTAGCTCCTACAATGAGCAGTTCTTC.

This clone has a handful of counts. The chain couples TRBV5-1 to TRBJ2-7; a possible D gene is TRBD1 (5 bases). The CDR3 is 13 residues long. Germline values: CDR1 SGHRS, CDR2 YFSETQ. V lost 3 bases and J 5 bases, leaving 12 bases between the germline ends. Here the CDR3 reads CASSWGPRDEQYF. CDR3 sequence (DNA): TGCGCCAGCAGCTGGGGCCCCAGGGACGAGCAGTACTTC. The full variable domain, its missing parts supplied by reference TRBV5-1 and TRBJ2-7, is KAGVTQTPRYLIKTRGQQVTLSCSPISGHRSVSWYQQTPGQGLQFLFEYFSETQRNKGNFPGRFSGRQFSNSRSEMNVSTLELGDSALYLCASSWGPRDEQYFGPGTRLTVT.

The chain carries TRBV18 and TRBJ2-3; 10 nucleotides align to TRBD2. The CDR3 loop spans 15 amino acids. Germline CDR1 and CDR2: KGHSH and LQKENI. V shed 3 bases, J shed 1 base, and the junction held 1 base outside the gene matches. CDR3 loop: CASSPGTSGTDTQYF. The CDR3 DNA follows: TGTGCCAGCTCACCGGGGACTAGCGGCACAGATACGCAGTATTTT.

Here the CDR3 reads CASSEGPANYGYTF. For the CDR3, the DNA is TGTGCCAGCAGTGAAGGGCCCGCCAACTATGGCTACACCTTC. The rearrangement joins TRBV6-1 to TRBJ1-2, with D unresolved. Germline V lookup: CDR1 MNHNS, CDR2 SASEGT. V lost 1 base to trimming and J lost 2 bases, with 8 bases between them. The CDR3 is made up of 14 amino acids.

This chain joins TRBV5-8 and TRBJ2-5; 7 positions match TRBD2. The ends lost 3 bases at V and 4 bases at J; junction bases unmatched: 12. CDR3 length equals 16 residues. Looked up from germline, CDR1 is SGHTS and CDR2 is YDEGEE. This CDR3 is CASSSPRSGAIETQYF. The CDR3 DNA is TGTGCCAGCAGCTCCCCCAGGAGCGGGGCCATAGAGACCCAGTACTTC.

The chain joins TRBV14 to TRBJ1-2; D ambiguous. V lost 4 bases to trimming and J lost 4 bases, with 13 bases between them. CDR1 is SGHDN and CDR2 is FVKESK in the germline V gene. CDR3 length: 14 amino acids. DNA of the CDR3: TGTGCCAGCAGCCCTGGGCCCCTCCTCTATGGCTACACCTTC. Its protein is CASSPGPLLYGYTF.

The chain has TRBV5-8 and TRBJ2-4; a weak D match, TRBD2 (5 bases). Trimming left V 2 bases short and J 0 bases short, with 6 bases between. Germline V gene lookup returns CDR1 SGHTS and CDR2 YDEGEE. CDR3 length: 14 amino acids. CDR3 protein: CASSFGLAKNIQYF. CDR3 DNA: TGTGCCAGCAGCTTTGGACTAGCCAAAAACATTCAGTACTTC. The variable domain in full, with the rest retrieved from reference TRBV5-8 and TRBJ2-4, is EAGVTQSPTHLIKTRGQQATLRCSPISGHTSVYWYQQALGLGLQFLLWYDEGEERNRGNFPPRFSGRQFPNYSSELNVNALELEDSALYLCASSFGLAKNIQYFGAGTRLSVL.

The chain uses TRBV6-1 and TRBJ1-4, with D perhaps TRBD1 (6 bases). Trimming pared 7 bases from V and 3 bases from J, leaving 15 bases between. Germline-derived CDR1 and CDR2 are MNHNS and SASEGT. This CDR3 has 15 amino acids. In DNA, the CDR3 is TGTGCCAGCATAGAAGCAGGGGCACCTAATGAAAAACTGTTTTTT. Protein sequence: CASIEAGAPNEKLFF.

This sequence joins TRBV28 and TRBJ1-2; 8 bases are shared with TRBD1. The J segment lost 4 bases and the V segment lost 5 bases, leaving 9 bases of the junction unmatched. The CDR3 spans 15 residues. From germline, CDR1 is MDHEN and CDR2 SYDVKM. CDR3 sequence reads: CASSELRDRIYGYTF. For the CDR3, the DNA is TGTGCCAGCAGTGAACTCCGGGACAGGATCTATGGCTACACCTTC.

This CDR3 reads CASSVFPPGNTIYF. The CDR3 coding sequence is TGTGCCAGCAGTGTTTTTCCTCCTGGAAACACCATATATTTT. V gene TRBV6-5 combines with J gene TRBJ1-3; no clear D gene. V was pared by 5 bases and J by 2 bases, with 10 bases between. Germline V gene lookup returns CDR1 MNHEY and CDR2 SVGAGI. This CDR3 has 14 amino acids.

The chain couples TRBV28 to TRBJ2-3; TRBD1 matches 12 bases. The CDR3 contains 18 residues. CDR1 is MDHEN and CDR2 is SYDVKM in the germline V gene. J was trimmed by 2 bases and V by 1 base; bases with no gene match: 7. The CDR3 DNA reads as TGTGCCAGCAGTTTATCACCGGGACAGGGGGCCTACACAGATACGCAGTATTTT. Translation: CASSLSPGQGAYTDTQYF.

This chain uses TRBV10-3 with TRBJ2-2; 7 positions match TRBD1. Germline assignment: CDR1 ENHRY and CDR2 SYGVKD. The V and J ends lost 3 bases and 6 bases, in that order; junction bases with no gene match: 1. The CDR3 is made up of 13 amino acids. The CDR3, as DNA: TGTGCCATCAGTGAAACAGGGGCCGGGGAGCTGTTTTTT. Its protein is CAISETGAGELFF.

J is TRBJ1-3 and V is TRBV7-9; TRBD1 is a possible D gene (5 bases). Germline CDR1 reads SEHNR; CDR2 reads FQNEAQ (reference sequence). The CDR3 spans 14 residues. Trimming removed 1 base at V and 1 base at J, with 5 bases between. The CDR3 nucleotides are TGTGCCAGCAGCTTAGGGACATCTGGAAACACCATATATTTT. Protein: CASSLGTSGNTIYF.

This chain uses TRBV7-8 with TRBJ1-2; 7 nucleotides agree with TRBD1. This CDR3 has 14 amino acids. Per germline, CDR1 SGHVS and CDR2 FQNEAQ. Trimming took 7 bases from V and 2 from J; bases not matched to a gene: 7. The CDR3 sequence: CASNLGTANYGYTF. For the CDR3, the DNA is TGTGCCAGCAACCTCGGGACAGCAAACTATGGCTACACCTTC.

The chain joins TRBV28 to TRBJ2-2; TRBD1 matches 9 bases. With V trimmed by 3 bases and J by 3 bases, 5 bases remained unmatched. This CDR3 is 16 amino acids long. CDR1 is MDHEN, CDR2 SYDVKM, per germline. DNA for the CDR3: TGTGCCAGCAGTTTCCCCGGGACAGGGCACACCGGGGAGCTGTTTTTT. This encodes CASSFPGTGHTGELFF.

The chain links TRBV14 to TRBJ1-5; D is perhaps TRBD1 (6 bases). Trimming removed 0 bases from V and 6 bases from J, with 6 bases in between. The germline V gene has CDR1 SGHDN and CDR2 FVKESK. The CDR3 extends over 13 amino acids. The CDR3 loop is CASSQEGGQPQHF. CDR3 in DNA: TGTGCCAGCAGCCAAGAAGGGGGTCAGCCCCAGCATTTT. The entire variable domain, with the rest obtained from reference TRBV14 and TRBJ1-5, is as follows: EAGVTQFPSHSVIEKGQTVTLRCDPISGHDNLYWYRRVMGKEIKFLLHFVKESKQDESGMPNNRFLAERTGGTYSTLKVQPAELEDSGVYFCASSQEGGQPQHFGDGTRLSIL.

CDR3 DNA sequence: TGTGCCAGTAGTATTGGACCCTGGGGGGGGACACCTAGGGGCAATCAGCCCCAGCATTTT. Translating it yields CASSIGPWGGTPRGNQPQHF. The V call is TRBV19, the J call TRBJ1-5; D perhaps matches TRBD1 (6 bases). This CDR3 has 20 amino acids. Looked up from germline, CDR1 is LNHDA and CDR2 is SQIVND (reference sequence). The V gene lost 3 bases and the J gene lost 2 bases, with 26 bases spanning the gap.

This clone appeared a few times. The chain recombines TRBV9 with TRBJ2-3, with 8 nucleotides matching TRBD2. This CDR3 contains 15 residues. The V gene end was trimmed by 2 bases and the J gene end by 4 bases; junction bases not matched to a gene: 6. Germline V gives CDR1 SGDLS, CDR2 YYNGEE. As DNA, the CDR3 is TGTGCCAGCAGCGTCTTTAGCGGGACTCCAGATACGCAGTATTTT. Protein sequence: CASSVFSGTPDTQYF.